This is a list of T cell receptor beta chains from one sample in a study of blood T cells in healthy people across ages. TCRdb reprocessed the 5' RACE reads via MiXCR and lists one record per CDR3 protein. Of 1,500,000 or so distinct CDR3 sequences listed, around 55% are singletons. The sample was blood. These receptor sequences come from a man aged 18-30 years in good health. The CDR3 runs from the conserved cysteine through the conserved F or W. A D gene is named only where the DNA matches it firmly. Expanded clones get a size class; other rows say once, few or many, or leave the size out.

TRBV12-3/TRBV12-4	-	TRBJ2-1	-	CASSPAGESVYNEQFF	TGTGCCAGCAGTCCGGCAGGGGAGTCCGTGTACAATGAGCAGTTCTTC
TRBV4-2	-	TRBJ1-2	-	CASSPADRSNYGYTF	TGTGCCAGCAGCCCGGCGGACCGCTCGAACTATGGCTACACCTTC
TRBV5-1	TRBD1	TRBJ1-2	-	CASSGPAPRTGGDYGYTF	TGCGCCAGCAGCGGACCGGCGCCTCGGACAGGGGGGGACTATGGCTACACCTTC
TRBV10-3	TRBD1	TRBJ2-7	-	CAISESGTGAYEQYF	TGTGCCATCAGTGAGTCCGGGACAGGGGCCTACGAGCAGTACTTC
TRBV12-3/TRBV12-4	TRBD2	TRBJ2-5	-	CASRQAGVETQYF	TGTGCCAGCAGGCAAGCGGGAGTCGAGACCCAGTACTTC
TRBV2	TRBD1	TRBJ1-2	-	CASTVDRAVGYTF	TGTGCCAGCACCGTAGACAGGGCGGTCGGCTACACCTTC
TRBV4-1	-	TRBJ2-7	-	CASSLLSMDEQYF	TGCGCCAGCAGCCTCTTGTCGATGGATGAGCAGTACTTC
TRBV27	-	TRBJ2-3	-	CAGSLFSGTHTDTQYF	TGTGCCGGCAGTTTATTCTCAGGGACGCACACAGATACGCAGTATTTT
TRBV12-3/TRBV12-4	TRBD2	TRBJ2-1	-	CASSLVAGYEQFF	TGTGCCAGCAGTTTAGTAGCGGGATATGAGCAGTTCTTC
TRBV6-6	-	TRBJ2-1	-	CASSYVELEQFF	TGTGCCAGCAGTTACGTGGAACTTGAGCAGTTCTTC
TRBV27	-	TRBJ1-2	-	CASRARPAFNYGYTF	TGTGCCAGCAGGGCCCGCCCCGCCTTCAACTATGGCTACACCTTC
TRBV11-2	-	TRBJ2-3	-	CASSLGGFGSTDTRYF	TGTGCCAGTAGCTTAGGAGGGTTCGGGAGCACAGATACGCGGTATTTT
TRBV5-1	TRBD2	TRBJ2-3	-	CASSLARVDLAGVRPPTDTQYF	TGCGCCAGCAGCTTGGCCCGGGTGGACCTAGCGGGGGTCAGACCCCCCACAGATACGCAGTATTTT
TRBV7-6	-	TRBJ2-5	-	CASSLVGSDWDEQYF	TGTGCCAGCAGCTTAGTCGGGAGCGATTGGGATGAGCAGTACTTC
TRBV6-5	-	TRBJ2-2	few	CASSKTVSTGELFF	TGTGCCAGCAGTAAGACAGTCTCTACAGGGGAGCTGTTTTTT
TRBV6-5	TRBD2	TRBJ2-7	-	CASSHLTSGASYEQYF	TGTGCCAGCAGTCACTTAACTAGCGGGGCGTCCTACGAGCAGTACTTC
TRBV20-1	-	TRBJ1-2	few	CSANGLPYGYTF	TGCAGTGCTAATGGACTGCCTTATGGCTACACCTTC
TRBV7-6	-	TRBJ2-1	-	CASSRLSTYNEQFF	TGTGCCAGCAGCCGACTTTCGACGTACAATGAGCAGTTCTTC
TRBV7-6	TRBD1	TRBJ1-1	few	CASSGRAGGTEAFF	TGTGCCAGCAGCGGCAGGGCAGGGGGAACTGAAGCTTTCTTT
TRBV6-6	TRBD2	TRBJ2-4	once	CASSYGGGTKNIQYF	TGTGCTAGCAGTTACGGGGGAGGGACCAAAAACATTCAGTACTTC
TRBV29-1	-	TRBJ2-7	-	CSVKGPGYEQYF	TGCAGCGTTAAAGGCCCTGGCTACGAGCAGTACTTC
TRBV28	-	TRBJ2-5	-	CASSFVREETQYF	TGTGCCAGCAGTTTTGTAAGGGAAGAGACCCAGTACTTC
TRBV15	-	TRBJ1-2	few	CATSRSLGLNYGYTF	TGTGCCACCAGCAGAAGCCTGGGACTTAACTATGGCTACACCTTC
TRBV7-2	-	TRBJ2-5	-	CASSLGVTQETQYF	TGTGCCAGCAGCTTAGGGGTGACGCAAGAGACCCAGTACTTC
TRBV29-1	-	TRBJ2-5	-	CSVEGARPGETQYF	TGCAGCGTTGAAGGAGCCCGCCCTGGGGAGACCCAGTACTTC
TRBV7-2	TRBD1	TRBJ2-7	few	CASTYRGQGNEQYF	TGTGCCAGCACCTACAGGGGCCAAGGGAACGAGCAGTACTTC
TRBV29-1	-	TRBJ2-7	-	CSVNIGSYEQYF	TGCAGCGTTAACATAGGCTCCTACGAGCAGTACTTC
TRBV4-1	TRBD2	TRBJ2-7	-	CASSQESVQAGGFYEQYF	TGCGCCAGCAGCCAAGAATCGGTACAAGCGGGAGGGTTCTACGAGCAGTACTTC
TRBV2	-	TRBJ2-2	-	CASRPGTAGELFF	TGTGCCAGCAGGCCGGGAACGGCCGGGGAGCTGTTTTTT
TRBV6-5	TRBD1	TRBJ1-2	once	CASTTTGEGYTF	TGTGCCAGCACCACGACAGGGGAGGGCTACACCTTC
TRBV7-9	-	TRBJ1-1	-	CASNPAVYTEAFF	TGTGCCAGCAACCCGGCTGTCTACACTGAAGCTTTCTTT
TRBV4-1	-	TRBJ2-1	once	CASSQVSLDEQFF	TGCGCCAGCAGCCAAGTTAGCCTCGATGAGCAGTTCTTC
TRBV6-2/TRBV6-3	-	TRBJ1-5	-	CASRYRVGNQPQHF	TGTGCCAGCAGGTACAGGGTAGGCAATCAGCCCCAGCATTTT
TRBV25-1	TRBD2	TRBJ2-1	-	CASSETSGRVHEQFF	TGTGCCAGCAGTGAGACTAGCGGGAGGGTCCATGAGCAGTTCTTC
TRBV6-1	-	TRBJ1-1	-	CASSRTPVETEAFF	TGTGCCAGCAGCCGGACCCCGGTGGAGACTGAAGCTTTCTTT
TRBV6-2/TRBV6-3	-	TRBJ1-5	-	CASSSQVNQPQHF	TGTGCCAGCAGCTCACAGGTTAATCAGCCCCAGCATTTT
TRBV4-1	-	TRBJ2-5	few	CASSQPGRRQETQYF	TGCGCCAGCAGCCAGCCGGGACGCCGCCAAGAGACCCAGTACTTC
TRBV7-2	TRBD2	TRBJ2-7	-	CASGRASEQYF	TGTGCCAGCGGGAGGGCGAGCGAGCAGTACTTC
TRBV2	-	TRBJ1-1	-	CASSEEGSGTEAFF	TGTGCCAGCAGTGAGGAGGGATCTGGCACTGAAGCTTTCTTT
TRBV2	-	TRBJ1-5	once	CASSGGDSNQPQHF	TGTGCCAGCAGTGGGGGCGACAGTAATCAGCCCCAGCATTTT
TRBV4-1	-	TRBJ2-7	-	CASKGDRYEQYF	TGCGCCAGCAAGGGGGACCGTTACGAGCAGTACTTC
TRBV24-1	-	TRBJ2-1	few	CATSVPGDNNEQFF	TGTGCCACCAGTGTCCCAGGGGACAACAATGAGCAGTTCTTC
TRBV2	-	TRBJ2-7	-	CASILDNYEQYF	TGTGCCAGCATATTGGACAACTACGAGCAGTACTTC
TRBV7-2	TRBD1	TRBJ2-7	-	CASSSQGELLGSEQYF	TGTGCCAGCAGCTCCCAGGGGGAGTTACTAGGAAGCGAGCAGTACTTC
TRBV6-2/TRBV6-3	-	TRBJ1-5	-	CASTGTTNQPQHF	TGTGCCAGCACCGGGACAACGAATCAGCCCCAGCATTTT
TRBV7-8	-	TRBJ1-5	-	CASSQNRTVFSQPQHF	TGTGCCAGCAGCCAGAATCGGACAGTATTCTCTCAGCCCCAGCATTTT
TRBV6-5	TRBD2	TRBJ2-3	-	CAGSYSPPTSGITDTQYF	TGTGCCGGCAGTTACTCCCCGCCGACTAGCGGAATCACAGATACGCAGTATTTT
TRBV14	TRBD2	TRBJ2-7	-	CASSQLADTSSYEQYF	TGTGCCAGCAGCCAACTAGCGGACACGAGCTCCTACGAGCAGTACTTC
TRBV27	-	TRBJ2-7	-	CASSLISGPGVQYF	TGTGCCAGCAGTTTGATTTCGGGCCCGGGAGTGCAGTACTTC
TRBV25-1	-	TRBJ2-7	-	CASSERSLAYEQYF	TGTGCCAGCAGTGAACGTTCGCTGGCCTACGAGCAGTACTTC
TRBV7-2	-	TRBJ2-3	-	CASSLGVQGKADTQYF	TGTGCCAGCAGCTTAGGCGTTCAGGGGAAAGCGGATACGCAGTATTTT
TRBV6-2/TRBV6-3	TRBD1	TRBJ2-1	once	CASNPGQSYNEQFF	TGTGCCAGCAACCCGGGACAGTCCTACAATGAGCAGTTCTTC